Presented here are 32 T cell receptor beta chains from one specimen sequenced in a study of beta chain features in type 1 diabetes. Study results and limitations: When Type 1 diabetes patients were examined, their TCRB CDR3s proved moderately but significantly shorter in all four CD4+ subsets.

Reverse transcription of all isolated RNA meant that expressed TCRB transcripts were sequenced. Generated by immunoSEQ multiplex PCR, the TCRdb table keeps only in-frame clones and is missing some. The profile shows a few hundred thousand clones, over 9% of them singletons. Their cognate antigens are unknown. Source material: central memory CD4+ T cells from blood. The receptors come from a man aged 25 to 45 with type 1 diabetes.

This clone came up a few times. This chain uses TRBV2 with TRBJ2-3, with TRBD2 matching over 10 bases. This CDR3 is 14 amino acids long. The junction had 7 bases not matched to a gene; V was cut back by 7 bases and J by 6 bases. Per the germline V gene, CDR1 is SNHLY and CDR2 is FYNNEI. CDR3 region: CASKGLSGGDTQYF. The CDR3 coding sequence is TGTGCCAGCAAGGGACTTAGCGGGGGGGATACGCAGTATTTT.

The chain employs TRBV7-3 and TRBJ1-1; D is unclear. Germline assignment: CDR1 SGHTA and CDR2 FQGTGA. The CDR3 runs 19 residues. Trimming took 2 bases from V and 4 from J, leaving 26 bases between them. CDR3 sequence: CASSLYSRLGFGSGTEAFF. CDR3 in DNA: TGTGCCAGCAGCTTATATTCAAGGTTGGGGTTTGGATCGGGCACTGAAGCTTTCTTT.

With respect to this clone: This sample also contains other DNA sequences that code for the same CDR3. The chain joins TRBV18 to TRBJ1-1; D not certain. Germline V CDR1 and CDR2: KGHSH, LQKENI. There are 12 residues in the CDR3. V was shortened by 5 bases and J by 0 bases, with 4 bases between the two germline ends. This chain's CDR3 is CASSGLNTEAFF. The DNA of the CDR3 is TGTGCCAGCTCAGGATTGAACACTGAAGCTTTCTTT.

The chain uses TRBV2 and TRBJ2-5; 9 nucleotides line up with TRBD1. With 1 base clipped from V and 4 bases from J, the junction kept 4 bases outside the gene matches. This CDR3 region has 15 residues. Germline CDR1 is SNHLY and CDR2 is FYNNEI. CDR3 sequence: CASSEVETGGETQYF. The CDR3 DNA reads TGTGCCAGCAGTGAAGTGGAGACAGGGGGAGAGACCCAGTACTTC.

With regard to this clone: Since a much larger clone is just one base distant, this may be a read error. The chain employs TRBV7-2 and TRBJ2-5; D not certain. The V end lost 5 bases, the J end lost 3 bases, and 4 bases lay between the germline ends. CDR3 length: 11 amino acids. CDR1 and CDR2 from the germline V gene are SGHTA and FQGNSA. The CDR3 bases are TGTGCCAGCAGCCAAAAAGAGACCCAGTACTTC. Amino acids: CASSQKETQYF.

The chain links TRBV4-3 to TRBJ1-3; maybe TRBD1 (6 bases). The germline V gene has CDR1 LGHNA and CDR2 YSLEER. The CDR3 extends over 13 amino acids. V was clipped by 6 bases and J by 4 bases, with 10 bases between them. DNA of the CDR3: TGCGCCAGCAGTCTCGACAGGGGAAACACCATATATTTT. As protein: CASSLDRGNTIYF.

This rearrangement joins TRBV7-9 to TRBJ1-1; D not resolved. Germline CDR1 SEHNR, CDR2 FQNEAQ (reference sequence). V was shortened by 8 bases and J by 2 bases, with 15 bases between the two germline ends. This CDR3 is built from 14 residues. CDR3 amino acids: CASQYPDVNTEAFF. The DNA for the CDR3 is TGTGCCAGCCAATACCCGGACGTAAACACTGAAGCTTTCTTT.

This clone was seen a few times. The rearrangement links TRBV2 to TRBJ1-5; D remains unclear. Germline-derived CDR1 and CDR2 are SNHLY and FYNNEI. The CDR3 covers 14 residues. Trimming shortened V by 7 bases and J by 3 bases, and 13 bases separated the two germline ends. The CDR3 reads CASTKTVVNQPQHF. The CDR3 coding sequence is TGTGCCAGCACCAAGACGGTAGTCAATCAGCCCCAGCATTTT. Full variable domain (remainder filled in from reference TRBV2 and TRBJ1-5): EPEVTQTPSHQVTQMGQEVILRCVPISNHLYFYWYRQILGQKVEFLVSFYNNEISEKSEIFDDQFSVERPDGSNFTLKIRSTKLEDSAMYFCASTKTVVNQPQHFGDGTRLSIL.

This rearrangement joins TRBV6-1 to TRBJ1-1, with 9 bases matching TRBD1. The CDR3 runs to 15 residues. V dropped 2 bases and J dropped 3; count of bases not matched to a gene: 4. CDR1 is MNHNS and CDR2 is SASEGT in the germline V gene. CDR3 sequence reads: CASSEPWTGDTEAFF. The CDR3 DNA reads TGTGCCAGCAGTGAACCCTGGACAGGGGACACTGAAGCTTTCTTT.

This clone was detected a few times. This chain joins TRBV9 and TRBJ2-1, with 8 bases that match TRBD1. Germline loops: CDR1 SGDLS, CDR2 YYNGEE. V lost 4 bases and J lost 4; bases outside the gene matches: 7. The length of the CDR3 is 15 residues. The CDR3 protein is CASSQGGQEYNEQFF. The CDR3 DNA reads TGTGCCAGCAGCCAGGGGGGACAGGAGTACAATGAGCAGTTCTTC.

The rearrangement links TRBV5-5 to TRBJ2-5; D is possibly TRBD2 (6 bases). The length of the CDR3 is 15 residues. Germline CDR1 is SGHKS and CDR2 is YYEKEE (reference sequence). V was cut by 2 bases and J by 5 bases, with 16 bases left in between. CDR3 region: CASSFTPGVGETQYF. In nucleotides, the CDR3 is TGTGCCAGCAGCTTCACCCCGGGAGTGGGGGAGACCCAGTACTTC.

This clone was detected only a few times. The chain links TRBV18 to TRBJ2-7, with D possibly being TRBD1 or TRBD2 (5 bases each). Germline CDR1 is KGHSH and CDR2 is LQKENI. Trimming pared 4 bases from V and 12 bases from J, leaving 22 bases between. This CDR3 contains 14 residues. Here the CDR3 reads CASSRDGTSGMWYF. Here the CDR3 DNA reads TGTGCCAGCTCACGGGACGGGACCTCGGGTATGTGGTACTTC.

Ten or more counts support this clone. V gene TRBV6-4 combines with J gene TRBJ2-1; TRBD1 matches at 8 bases. Germline V gene sequence: CDR1 MRHNA, CDR2 SNTAGT. J lost 3 bases, V lost 5 bases, and 9 bases had no gene match. The CDR3 has 16 amino acids. The CDR3 DNA is TGTGCCAGCAGTCGAACCTGGACAGGGAACTACAATGAGCAGTTCTTC. Its translation is CASSRTWTGNYNEQFF.

This clone has more than one count but fewer than ten. The V and J genes are TRBV7-8 and TRBJ2-1; TRBD1 agrees at 9 bases. With V trimmed by 5 bases and J by 6 bases, 14 bases remained unmatched. CDR3 length: 17 residues. Looked up from germline, CDR1 is SGHVS and CDR2 is FQNEAQ. In DNA form, the CDR3 reads TGTGCCAGCAGCCCCGCCACACGGGACAGGGTTTTCAATGAGCAGTTCTTC. Protein sequence: CASSPATRDRVFNEQFF.

This chain connects TRBV7-2 to TRBJ1-5; D not certain. Trimming stripped 1 base from V and 6 bases from J, with 7 bases between. The CDR3 extends over 13 amino acids. Germline values: CDR1 SGHTA, CDR2 FQGNSA. CDR3 nucleotides: TGTGCCAGCAGCTTAGTGAGTAGTCAGCCCCAGCATTTT. Its protein is CASSLVSSQPQHF.

The sample holds many counts of this clone. The rearrangement uses TRBV5-8 and TRBJ2-7, with a weak D call TRBD2 (5 bases). CDR1 is SGHTS, CDR2 YDEGEE, per germline. V was clipped by 5 bases and J by 0 bases, with 15 bases between them. There are 15 residues in the CDR3. The CDR3 nucleotides are TGTGCCAGCAGGAAGTCCCCGGGGAGCTCCTACGAGCAGTACTTC. It codes for CASRKSPGSSYEQYF.

This clone has a count of ten or more. This sequence joins TRBV27 and TRBJ2-6, with D possibly TRBD2 on 6 matching bases. CDR3 size: 16 residues. Germline CDR1 is MNHEY and CDR2 is SMNVEV (reference sequence). Between the trimmed V and J ends, which lost 6 bases and 3 bases, there was a span of 15 bases. The CDR3 region is CASRVRRGSGANVLTF. The CDR3 DNA reads as TGTGCCAGCAGAGTTAGACGGGGGAGTGGGGCCAACGTCCTGACTTTC. The complete variable domain, with remaining parts taken from reference TRBV27 and TRBJ2-6, reads EAQVTQNPRYLITVTGKKLTVTCSQNMNHEYMSWYRQDPGLGLRQIYYSMNVEVTDKGDVPEGYKVSRKEKRNFPLILESPSPNQTSLYFCASRVRRGSGANVLTFGAGSRLTVL.

The rearrangement joins TRBV5-5 to TRBJ2-2; D is uncertain. V was shortened by 3 bases and J by 7 bases, with 13 bases between the two germline ends. This CDR3 is built from 14 residues. In germline, CDR1 is SGHKS, CDR2 YYEKEE (reference sequence). CDR3 residues: CASSSTPSGGELFF. CDR3 nucleotide sequence: TGTGCCAGCAGCTCTACACCTTCTGGCGGGGAGCTGTTTTTT. The full variable domain, with the rest looked up from reference TRBV5-5 and TRBJ2-2, is DAGVTQSPTHLIKTRGQQVTLRCSPISGHKSVSWYQQVLGQGPQFIFQYYEKEERGRGNFPDRFSARQFPNYSSELNVNALLLGDSALYLCASSSTPSGGELFFGEGSRLTVL.

This clone was observed at least ten times. This chain uses TRBV6-4 with TRBJ1-1; unclear D gene. This CDR3 is built from 14 residues. V shed 0 bases and J shed 5 bases, with 10 bases lying between them. From germline, CDR1 is MRHNA and CDR2 SNTAGT. Here the CDR3 DNA reads TGTGCCAGCAGTGACTCGGAGACTGCTACTGAAGCTTTCTTT. Protein: CASSDSETATEAFF.

The CDR3 nucleotides are TGTGCCAGCAGTGGAGGGCGGGTCGGAAATGGCTACACCTTC. This encodes CASSGGRVGNGYTF. The chain links TRBV6-1 to TRBJ1-2; D gene ambiguous. The V end lost 4 bases, the J end lost 6 bases, and 15 bases lay between the germline ends. The CDR3 is 14 amino acids. CDR1 is MNHNS and CDR2 is SASEGT in the germline V gene.

This clone occurred a few times. V usage is TRBV20-1 and J usage is TRBJ2-5; D call uncertain. Germline loops: CDR1 DFQATT, CDR2 SNEGSKA (reference sequence). CDR3 length: 10 residues. Trimming stripped 5 bases from V and 2 bases from J, with 3 bases between. The CDR3: CSALQETQYF. The CDR3 DNA follows: TGCAGTGCTCTTCAAGAGACCCAGTACTTC.

The CDR3 sequence is CASSLTGIRYNEQFF. CDR3 sequence (DNA): TGTGCCAGCAGCTTAACGGGTATTCGCTACAATGAGCAGTTCTTC. The V and J genes are TRBV7-3 and TRBJ2-1; D uncertain. CDR3 length equals 15 residues. Trimming cost V 0 bases and J 3 bases, with 9 bases left between them. CDR1 SGHTA and CDR2 FQGTGA come from the germline V gene.

In its sample, this clone was seen many times. The chain is built from TRBV9 and TRBJ1-2, with 7 bases aligning to TRBD1. The germline V gene has CDR1 SGDLS and CDR2 YYNGEE. With V trimmed by 6 bases and J by 3 bases, 2 bases remained unmatched. The CDR3 contains 12 residues. CDR3 sequence (DNA): TGTGCCAGCAACGACAGGGACTATGGCTACACCTTC. Its protein is CASNDRDYGYTF.

This clone showed up just a few times. Given a much more abundant clone one base away, this may be a read error. The chain employs TRBV4-2 and TRBJ1-5; TRBD1 aligns across 8 bases. V gave up 4 bases and J gave up 4 bases; unmatched junction bases: 6. The CDR3 covers 15 residues. Germline V gene lookup returns CDR1 LGHNA and CDR2 YNFKEQ. For the CDR3, the DNA is TGTGCCAGCAGCCCCGAGACAGGGGAGAATCAGCCCCAGCATTTT. This codes for CASSPETGENQPQHF.

The genes are TRBV5-1 and TRBJ2-5, with a weak D call TRBD2 (6 bases). Germline V gene sequence: CDR1 SGHRS, CDR2 YFSETQ. This CDR3 is built from 14 residues. V lost 4 bases and J lost 5, with 15 bases in between. The CDR3: CASSQSDYRETQYF. The CDR3 DNA follows: TGCGCCAGCAGCCAATCGGACTATAGGGAGACCCAGTACTTC.

The rearrangement joins TRBV18 to TRBJ2-2; D remains ambiguous. Germline V gene lookup returns CDR1 KGHSH and CDR2 LQKENI. This CDR3 has 13 amino acids. With 3 bases removed from V and 5 bases from J, the gap between germline ends came to 7 bases. The CDR3 DNA follows: TGTGCCAGCTCACCGGACGGTACCGGGGAGCTGTTTTTT. It yields the protein CASSPDGTGELFF. The entire variable domain, with the rest obtained from reference TRBV18 and TRBJ2-2, is as follows: NAGVMQNPRHLVRRRGQEARLRCSPMKGHSHVYWYRQLPEEGLKFMVYLQKENIIDESGMPKERFSAEFPKEGPSILRIQQVVRGDSAAYFCASSPDGTGELFFGEGSRLTVL.

This clone was detected a few times. This chain's CDR3 is CATSREGGVGSQPQHF. In DNA, the CDR3 is TGTGCCACCAGCAGAGAGGGCGGGGTAGGCTCTCAGCCCCAGCATTTT. The chain combines TRBV15 with TRBJ1-5; no reliable D call. Deletions cut 0 bases from V and 6 bases from J, with 15 bases between. Per the germline V gene, CDR1 is LNHNV and CDR2 is YYDKDF (reference sequence). The CDR3 is made up of 16 amino acids.

This chain connects TRBV19 to TRBJ1-2, with 11 bases matching TRBD1. After removal of 2 bases from V and 8 bases from J, the junction contained 10 bases not matched to a gene. CDR3 length equals 16 residues. Germline assignment: CDR1 LNHDA and CDR2 SQIVND (reference sequence). CDR3 amino acids: CASSISRTGGGGGYTF. CDR3 sequence (DNA): TGTGCCAGTAGTATATCCCGGACAGGGGGCGGAGGAGGCTACACCTTC.

This clone turned up a few times. The V gene is TRBV19, the J gene TRBJ1-2, with D hard to call. The CDR3 runs to 13 residues. Trimming stripped 6 bases from V and 8 bases from J, with 16 bases between. Germline assignment: CDR1 LNHDA and CDR2 SQIVND (reference sequence). The CDR3 DNA sequence: TGTGCCAGTAGCCCCCGGGCCGCCAGCGGCTACACCTTC. It translates to CASSPRAASGYTF.

This clone was seen a handful of times. The V and J genes are TRBV7-9 and TRBJ2-7; D might be TRBD2 (6 bases). This CDR3 contains 14 residues. Germline-derived CDR1 and CDR2 are SEHNR and FQNEAQ (reference sequence). Trimming shortened V by 4 bases and J by 4 bases, and 14 bases separated the two germline ends. The DNA of the CDR3 is TGTGCCAGCAGCTGGGGACTGGGGGGTTACGAGCAGTACTTC. Its translation: CASSWGLGGYEQYF.

The rearrangement joins TRBV27 to TRBJ2-2; 7 bases match TRBD2. Germline-derived CDR1 and CDR2 are MNHEY and SMNVEV (reference sequence). V shed 2 bases and J 5 bases; nucleotides not matched to a gene: 5. CDR3 length: 15 residues. Written as DNA, the CDR3 is TGTGCCAGCAGTTTAGCCGGGACTATTACCGGGGAGCTGTTTTTT. Translation: CASSLAGTITGELFF.

The chain combines TRBV11-2 with TRBJ2-5, with D perhaps assigned TRBD1 or TRBD2 (5 bases each). From germline, CDR1 is SGHAT and CDR2 FQNNGV. Trimming took off 8 bases at V and 4 bases at J, with 17 bases between the two ends. The length of the CDR3 is 14 residues. DNA for the CDR3: TGTGCCAGCCGATGGGACCCCGAGGGAGAGACCCAGTACTTC. Its protein is CASRWDPEGETQYF.